This entry concerns a single T cell receptor beta chain. The length of the CDR3 is 18 residues. The data stem from a study of technical replicates of blood from a handful of donors. Here immunoSEQ multiplex PCR was the method, and the copy in TCRdb shows in-frame clones only, minus some. The sample includes tens of thousands of clones, approximately 93% of them seen just once. The receptor was derived from a human donor in good health. This sequence joins TRBV21-1 and TRBJ1-5; the DNA was not used to check the table's D call, TRBD1. TRBV21-1 represents a pseudogene. Sequences were obtained from T cells isolated from PBMCs. The CDR3 bases are TGTGCCAGCAGCAAACTTCGGCATCCAGGGGCGGGCGGTCAGCCCCAGCATTTT. Encoded protein: CASSKLRHPGAGGQPQHF.